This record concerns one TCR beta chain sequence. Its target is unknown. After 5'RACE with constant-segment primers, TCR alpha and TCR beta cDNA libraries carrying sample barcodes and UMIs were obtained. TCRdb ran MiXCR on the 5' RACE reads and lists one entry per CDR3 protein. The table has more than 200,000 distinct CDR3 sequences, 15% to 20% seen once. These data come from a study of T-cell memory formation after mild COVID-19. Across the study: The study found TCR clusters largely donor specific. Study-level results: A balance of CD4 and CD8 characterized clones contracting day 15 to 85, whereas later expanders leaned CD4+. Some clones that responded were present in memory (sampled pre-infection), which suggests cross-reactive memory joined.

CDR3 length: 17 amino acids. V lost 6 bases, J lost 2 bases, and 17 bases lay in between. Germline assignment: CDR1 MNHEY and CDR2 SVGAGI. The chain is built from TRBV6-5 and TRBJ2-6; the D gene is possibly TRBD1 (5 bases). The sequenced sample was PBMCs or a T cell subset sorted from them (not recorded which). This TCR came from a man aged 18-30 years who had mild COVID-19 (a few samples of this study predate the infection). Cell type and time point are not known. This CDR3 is CASSLQGMRTGANVLTF. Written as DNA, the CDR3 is TGTGCCAGCAGCCTTCAGGGTATGAGGACTGGGGCCAACGTCCTGACTTTC.